The 3 T cell receptor beta chains below were found in one sample sequenced in a study of post-analysis software for immune sequencing data. TCR beta cDNA libraries had unique molecular identifiers. TCRdb called the PCR reads again in MiXCR, with one record for every CDR3 protein. The sample has approximately 730,000 distinct CDR3 sequences, 30% seen once; the top ten hold 0.5% to 0.6%. Antigen specificity for these receptors is unknown. Study findings and constraints: TRBV5-6, TRBV5-1 and TRBV20-1 were among 4 or 5 TRBV segments more frequent in patients than controls.

Sequencing was done on a sample of blood. The receptors derive from a girl between 5 and 17 years old with multiple sclerosis.

The rearrangement joins TRBV6-1 to TRBJ2-4; 10 bases line up with TRBD2. The CDR3 is 19 residues long. The germline CDR1 and CDR2 sequences are MNHNS and SASEGT. After removal of 6 bases from V and 0 bases from J, the junction contained 14 bases not matched to a gene. This CDR3 reads CASSPQAGGPLRAKNIQYF. The CDR3 nucleotides read TGTGCCAGCAGCCCTCAAGCGGGAGGGCCGCTCAGAGCCAAAAACATTCAGTACTTC.

In its sample, this clonotype was seen a few times. The chain recombines TRBV6-2 or TRBV6-3 with TRBJ2-3; D may be TRBD2 (5 bases). Trimming pared 8 bases from V and 10 bases from J, leaving 22 bases between. From germline, CDR1 is MNHEY and CDR2 SVGEGT. The CDR3 runs to 14 residues. The CDR3 protein is CASHPNRQWEPQYF. The CDR3 bases are TGTGCCAGCCATCCCAACCGACAATGGGAGCCGCAGTATTTT.

This clonotype appeared a single time. The rearrangement joins TRBV13 to TRBJ1-5, with D tentatively TRBD1 (5 bases). The V end lost 0 bases, the J end lost 2 bases, and 11 bases lay between the germline ends. From germline, CDR1 is PRHDT and CDR2 FYEKMQ (reference sequence). This CDR3 comprises 16 residues. CDR3 nucleotide sequence: TGTGCCAGCAGCTTAGGCTGGCAGGGCGGCAATCAGCCCCAGCATTTT. Amino acid sequence: CASSLGWQGGNQPQHF. Variable domain in full (rest from reference TRBV13 and TRBJ1-5): AAGVIQSPRHLIKEKRETATLKCYPIPRHDTVYWYQQGPGQDPQFLISFYEKMQSDKGSIPDRFSAQQFSDYHSELNMSSLELGDSALYFCASSLGWQGGNQPQHFGDGTRLSIL.